This T cell receptor beta chain derives from a study of blood T cell repertoires in COVID-19. TCRdb's table, derived via immunoSEQ multiplex PCR, lists solely in-frame clones and lacks some. The data show some 110,000 clones, about 80% seen once. CDR3 length: 14 amino acids. Per the germline V gene, CDR1 is SGHRS and CDR2 is YFSETQ. V gave up 1 base and J gave up 4 bases, with 9 bases separating them. Sequencing was performed on peripheral blood. The V call is TRBV5-1, the J call TRBJ2-1; the D is unclear. The sequence came from a man between 60 and 75 years old with active or convalescent COVID-19. As DNA, the CDR3 is TGCGCCAGCAGCTTGCCCGGTATTTACAATGAGCAGTTCTTC. Encoded protein: CASSLPGIYNEQFF. The full variable domain, in which reference TRBV5-1 and TRBJ2-1 provide the parts outside the CDR3, is KAGVTQTPRYLIKTRGQQVTLSCSPISGHRSVSWYQQTPGQGLQFLFEYFSETQRNKGNFPGRFSGRQFSNSRSEMNVSTLELGDSALYLCASSLPGIYNEQFFGPGTRLTVL.